The clone carrying this T cell receptor (beta chain) was picked up a small number of times. Its target is unknown. This entry belongs to a study of cytomegalovirus exposure and HLA in healthy donors. Using immunoSEQ multiplex PCR, the repertoire was profiled, and TCRdb retains in-frame clones only, with some absent. Of roughly 130,000 clones in the sample, 80% to 90% were seen once. General study results and limits: TCR beta chains numbering more than 150 were designated cytomegalovirus-associated. Many donors carried some public TCRs, although rarity characterized most TCR sequences. First-cohort TCR clusters were later found to tend to co-occur in the 90 to 150 validation repertoires.

V was pared by 5 bases and J by 4 bases, with 17 bases between. Germline V gene data show CDR1 as LNHDA and CDR2 as SQIVND (reference sequence). The CDR3 runs to 15 residues. J is TRBJ1-2 and V is TRBV19, with D tentatively TRBD1 (6 bases). The sample taken for sequencing was PBMCs. This sequence was found in a woman younger than 45 in good health and CMV-seropositive. The CDR3 DNA follows: TGTGCCAGTAGTTTCCTCGGGACACTTCTCTATGGCTACACCTTC. This encodes CASSFLGTLLYGYTF.